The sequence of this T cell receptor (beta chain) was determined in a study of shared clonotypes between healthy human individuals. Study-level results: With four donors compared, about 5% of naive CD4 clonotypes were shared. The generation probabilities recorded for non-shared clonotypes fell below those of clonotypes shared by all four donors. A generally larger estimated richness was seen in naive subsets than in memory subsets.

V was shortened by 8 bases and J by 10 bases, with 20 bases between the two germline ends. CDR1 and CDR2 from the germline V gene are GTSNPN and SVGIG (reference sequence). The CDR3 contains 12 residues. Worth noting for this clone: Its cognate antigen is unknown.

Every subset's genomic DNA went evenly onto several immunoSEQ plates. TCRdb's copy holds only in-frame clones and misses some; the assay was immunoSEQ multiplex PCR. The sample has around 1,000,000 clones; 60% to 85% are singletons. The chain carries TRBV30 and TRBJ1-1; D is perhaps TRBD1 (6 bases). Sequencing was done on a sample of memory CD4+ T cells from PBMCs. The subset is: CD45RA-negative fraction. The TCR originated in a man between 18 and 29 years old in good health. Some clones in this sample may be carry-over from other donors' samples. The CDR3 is CARGDIRSRAFF. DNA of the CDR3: TGTGCCAGAGGGGACATCCGGAGTCGAGCTTTCTTT.